A selection of T cell receptor beta chains follows, all from one sample in a study of blood T cell repertoires in COVID-19. The repertoire was sequenced with immunoSEQ multiplex PCR; TCRdb's copy has only in-frame clones and lacks some. Here the sample spans some 50,000 clones, roughly 84% being singletons. Sequencing used peripheral blood. The receptors were gathered from a man between 50 and 59 years old with acute or convalescent COVID-19. Each CDR3 is given with its conserved first and last residue. A D gene is named only where the DNA matches it firmly. Size is stated for part of the rows, as once, few or many counts, or as a class when the clone is expanded.

j_call clone_size d_call v_call cdr3_nt cdr3_aa
TRBJ2-2 - TRBD2 TRBV5-4 TGTGCCAGCAGTTCGGTGAAGCGGGGGGACACCGGGGAGCTGTTTTTT CASSSVKRGDTGELFF
TRBJ2-5 - - TRBV10-3 TGTGCCATCGGGGCATCCGGCGGCCAAGAGACCCAGTACTTC CAIGASGGQETQYF
TRBJ2-1 - - TRBV28 TGTGCCAGCAGTTTCGTCTCTCCGGGTTACAATGAGCAGTTCTTC CASSFVSPGYNEQFF
TRBJ1-3 - - TRBV7-9 TGTGCCAGCAGCTTGGCTAGCTCTGGAAACACCATATATTTT CASSLASSGNTIYF
TRBJ1-5 - - TRBV7-9 TGTGCCAGCAGCTCTTATAGCAATCAGCCCCAGCATTTT CASSSYSNQPQHF
TRBJ2-7 - - TRBV12-3/TRBV12-4 TGTGCCAGCAGTCCGTATCCCGAGGGAGAGCAGTACTTC CASSPYPEGEQYF
TRBJ2-7 - - TRBV9 TGTGCCAGCAGCGTAGGGTTAGGGGCGCTCTACGAGCAGTACTTC CASSVGLGALYEQYF
TRBJ2-2 - TRBD1 TRBV5-1 TGCGCCAGCAGCTTGGTGACAGGGTCCGGGGAGCTGTTTTTT CASSLVTGSGELFF
TRBJ2-3 - TRBD2 TRBV5-1 TGCGCCAGCAGCTTGGGGAGAGGCGGGGGGCAAGCAGATACGCAGTATTTT CASSLGRGGGQADTQYF
TRBJ1-2 - TRBD1 TRBV4-1 TGCGCCAGCAGCCAAGACATGGGACAGCGCGCCTTC CASSQDMGQRAF
TRBJ2-1 - TRBD1 TRBV7-9 TGTGCCAGCAGCAAGGGACAGAACATTGAGCAGTTCTTC CASSKGQNIEQFF
TRBJ2-1 few TRBD1 TRBV12-3/TRBV12-4 TGTGCCACCTCGGGACAGGGCCTCAATGAGCAGTTCTTC CATSGQGLNEQFF
TRBJ1-6 - - TRBV9 TGTGCCAGCAGCGTAGAGTTAGATTCACCCCTCCACTTT CASSVELDSPLHF
TRBJ2-3 - TRBD1 TRBV7-6 TGTGCCAGCAGCTTGACCGGGACAGTCACAGATACGCAGTATTTT CASSLTGTVTDTQYF
TRBJ1-2 - - TRBV19 TGTGCCATCGCACCTGGACAGAGTAGTCATGGCTACACCTTC CAIAPGQSSHGYTF
TRBJ1-1 - - TRBV28 TGTGCCAGCTCAGGGGAGGGGTTGTCGACAGCGAACACTGAAGCTTTCTTT CASSGEGLSTANTEAFF
TRBJ2-7 - TRBD1 TRBV4-3 TGCGCCAGCAGCCCTAGGGGGCCCGGGACCTTCGCCCACGAGCAGTACTTC CASSPRGPGTFAHEQYF
TRBJ1-2 - TRBD1 TRBV5-8 TGTGCCAGCAGCTTGGGGGGACAGGGAGAGTATGGCTACACCTTC CASSLGGQGEYGYTF
TRBJ2-2 - - TRBV5-1 TGCGCCAGCCAAACACTAGCTAGAGGTGACGGGGAGCTGTTTTTT CASQTLARGDGELFF
TRBJ1-1 - - TRBV3-1/TRBV3-2 TGTGCCAGCAGCCAAGAAGTAGGACAGTCCATGAACACTGAAGCTTTCTTT CASSQEVGQSMNTEAFF
TRBJ1-4 once - TRBV5-5 TGTGCCAGCAGCTTGGCGGGGGGCACAACTAATGAAAAACTGTTTTTT CASSLAGGTTNEKLFF
TRBJ1-1 - TRBD1 TRBV28 TGTGCCAGCAGTCTCGGACAGGAACGGACTGAAGCTTTCTTT CASSLGQERTEAFF
TRBJ1-6 few TRBD1 TRBV14 TGTGCCAGCAGTCAGGGACAGGGGGTAAATTCACCCCTCCACTTT CASSQGQGVNSPLHF
TRBJ2-2 - TRBD1 TRBV2 TGTGCCAGCAGTGTGGGTCAGGGGGCCGTCGGGGAGCTGTTTTTT CASSVGQGAVGELFF
TRBJ1-1 - TRBD1 TRBV6-5 TGTGCCATTCAACAGGGGGGGAACACTGAAGCTTTCTTT CAIQQGGNTEAFF
TRBJ2-5 - - TRBV28 TGTGCCAGCAGACCCAGGGTTCTCGAGACCCAGTACTTC CASRPRVLETQYF
TRBJ1-3 - - TRBV12-3/TRBV12-4 TGTGCCAGCAGTTCTTCCTACACCATATATTTT CASSSSYTIYF
TRBJ1-5 - TRBD1 TRBV3-1/TRBV3-2 TGTGCCAGCAGCCAAGCCGGGACAGGGGGAAGTTGGGAGCCCCAGCATTTT CASSQAGTGGSWEPQHF
TRBJ2-3 - TRBD2 TRBV2 TGTGCCAGCAGTGAAGGATACGGGGGGGCCGCAGATACGCAGTATTTT CASSEGYGGAADTQYF
TRBJ1-4 - TRBD1 TRBV12-3/TRBV12-4 TGTGCCAGCAGGGGGACAGGGCGGGAAAAACTGTTTTTT CASRGTGREKLFF
TRBJ2-6 - - TRBV19 TGTGCCAGTAGTATCTACGCGGTCCCTGGGGCCAACGTCCTGACTTTC CASSIYAVPGANVLTF
TRBJ2-2 - - TRBV11-3 TGTGCCAGCAGCTTAGGAGGGTGGGTCGCGAACACCGGGGAGCTGTTTTTT CASSLGGWVANTGELFF
TRBJ2-2 - TRBD1 TRBV7-2 TGTGCCAGCAGCTTAGCGACTACAGGGGCCGGGGAGCTGTTTTTT CASSLATTGAGELFF
TRBJ1-2 once - TRBV12-3/TRBV12-4 TGTGCCAGCAGCATGGGACAAACCTACCGCTACACCTTC CASSMGQTYRYTF
TRBJ2-7 - - TRBV12-3/TRBV12-4 TGTGCCAGCAGTATAACTAGGTCAGGCGAGCAGTACTTC CASSITRSGEQYF
TRBJ1-1 - - TRBV5-1 TGCGCCAGCAGCTTGGAGGGCGGGGTCTCGAACACTGAAGCTTTCTTT CASSLEGGVSNTEAFF
TRBJ1-6 - TRBD1 TRBV2 TGTGCCAGCAGGGGACAGGGTGGGAATTCACCCCTCCACTTT CASRGQGGNSPLHF
TRBJ1-5 - - TRBV5-6 TGTGCCAGCAGCTTGGGCCCGAGGGGCAATCAGCCCCAGCATTTT CASSLGPRGNQPQHF
TRBJ2-7 - - TRBV5-4 TGTGCCAGCAGCCATCAGCTTGCGGCTAGCCGCTACGAGCAGTACTTC CASSHQLAASRYEQYF
TRBJ2-1 - TRBD1 TRBV6-1 TGTGCCAGCAGCCTGGACAGGGGGCTCTACAATGAGCAGTTCTTC CASSLDRGLYNEQFF
TRBJ1-2 - - TRBV5-4 TGTGCCAGCAATTATGGGGGGGGCGCGGACTATGGCTACACCTTC CASNYGGGADYGYTF
TRBJ1-6 - TRBD1 TRBV7-2 TGTGCCAGCAGCCCACGGACAGGGGGCTTTTCACCCCTCCACTTT CASSPRTGGFSPLHF
TRBJ2-5 - TRBD2 TRBV28 TGTGCCAGCAGTTTACGGGTAGCGGGACCCTCGACCCAGTACTTC CASSLRVAGPSTQYF